This TCR beta chain was sequenced in a study of post-analysis software for immune sequencing data. Across the whole study: There were relapsing-remitting, secondary progressive and progressive-relapsing multiple sclerosis among the disease courses included.

Each TCR beta cDNA library carried unique molecular identifiers. The source material, about 0.9 to 10 million T cells, gave rise to about 490,000 cDNA molecules. TCRdb reanalysed the PCR reads using MiXCR and keeps one entry per CDR3 protein. Of 430,000 or so distinct CDR3 sequences in the sample, approximately 42% were seen once. Study-wide results and limits: Relative to controls, patients with multiple sclerosis showed significantly lower normalized Chao1 diversity. Roughly five TRBV segments, including TRBV5-6, TRBV5-1 and TRBV20-1, were more frequent in patients than controls. Samples prepared in the same batch strongly co-clustered by F measure.

With 3 bases removed from V and 0 bases from J, the gap between germline ends came to 12 bases. Per the germline V gene, CDR1 is SQVTM and CDR2 is ANQGSEA. CDR3 length equals 14 residues. This clonotype appeared a few times. What it binds is unknown. V is TRBV29-1 and J is TRBJ2-7; D is perhaps TRBD1 (6 bases). The receptor was isolated from a girl aged 2-15 years with multiple sclerosis. Source material: blood. CDR3 sequence: CSVDIRDNSYEQYF. The CDR3 coding sequence is TGCAGCGTTGATATCCGGGACAACTCCTACGAGCAGTACTTC.